This TCR beta chain came from a study of graft-versus-host responses after intestinal transplantation (dated by TCRdb to about 2021). Context from the whole study: The transplants that recipients received were multivisceral, liver-intestinal, or isolated intestinal. Rather than going through the commercial service, samples from a few later patients were sequenced in-house on an Illumina MiSeq and processed with MiXCR. A peak of at least 4% donor T cells among recipient peripheral blood mononuclear cells was the definition used for donor T cell macrochimerism. To identify alloreactive clones, pre-transplant mixed lymphocyte reaction products were sequenced and compared with unstimulated pre-transplant donor and recipient T cells. Every recipient was given anti-thymocyte globulin induction, followed by around three years of maintenance tacrolimus and steroids. Of the 20 to 25 intestinal transplant recipients enrolled in the cohort, one of whom was a retransplant, 3 patients without pretransplant specimens were excluded. Graft-versus-host and host-versus-graft alloreactive T cell clones were tracked in the graft, circulation and bone marrow after intestinal transplantation using bulk TCR-beta CDR3 sequencing.

The sample's time point, from its label and the paper: cells obtained before transplantation from donor or recipient. CD3+CD4+ and CD3+CD8+ populations were FACS-sorted from unstimulated pre-transplant donor and recipient cells taken from spleen or lymph nodes. Libraries came from the immunoSEQ multiplex PCR assay. For most patients, genomic DNA was isolated with the Qiagen DNeasy Blood and Tissue Kit and shipped frozen to Adaptive Biotechnologies for TCR sequencing. Adaptive Biotechnologies carried out high-throughput TCR-beta CDR3 sequencing of genomic DNA for most patients. The original pipeline was this. TCR sequencing data for around 19 patients were retrieved from Adaptive's ImmunoSEQ software; three other patients were processed with MiXCR and VDJtools. CD4 versus CD8 sorting errors were corrected by removing sequences found in both subsets at a frequency ratio below 5:1. CDR3 nucleotide sequences shared by donor and recipient were removed because the origin of these sequences could not be assigned. To be classed as alloreactive, a clone needed at least 2-fold expansion over unstimulated cells and a minimum CFSE-low frequency of 0.002% (template counts) or 0.001% (read counts). Mappable clones were those detected in sequenced pre-transplant spleen, lymph node, or MLR CFSE-low populations of the donor or recipient. The cumulative frequency of alloreactive clones was calculated as a percentage of all sequences, weighted by copy number. TCRdb's version of the immuneACCESS table is confined to in-frame rearrangements and falls short of the full clone set. An unresolved V gene accounts for under half of the shortfall where checked; the remainder is of unknown origin. Clone size and V and J calls were adopted from that table, with D and trimming inferred from the DNA. The sample table lists about 78,000 clones, roughly 87% of them with a count of one. 8% of the sample is taken by the ten largest.

Sequences MDHEN (CDR1) and SYDVKM (CDR2) are obtained from the germline V gene. V is shortened by 6 bases, J by 1 base, and the region joining them spans 12 bases. Taken from cysteine to phenylalanine, the CDR3 has 14 residues. Of the read, only the CDR3 DNA is kept; its 42 bases are in frame from base 1. Note on this clone: Its binding antigen is unknown. Qualities for individual bases were not recorded, and no much larger clone is one base off.

Findings and caveats that apply to the study as a whole: In patients with donor T cell macrochimerism, the allografts had high GvH to HvG T cell clonal ratios. GvH clones were detected in recipient bone marrow, and some of these GvH clones were observed earlier in ileal mucosa or blood, consistent with an intestinal mucosal origin. Conclusions were limited by the relatively low number and heterogeneity of intestinal transplant patients. Early after transplant, peak levels of circulating GvH clones were found to be associated with declines in HvG clones.

The TCR comes from a human donor who was the organ donor for an intestinal transplant. The sequenced sample was unstimulated CD8+ T cells sorted from spleen or lymph node cells, obtained before transplant. In this chain, TRBV28 is recombined with TRBJ1-1; the D gene remains uncertain. Read as DNA, the sequence is TGTGCCAGCAGCCCCGGAGAGGGGAACACTGAAGCTTTCTTT. It translates to CASSPGEGNTEAFF.